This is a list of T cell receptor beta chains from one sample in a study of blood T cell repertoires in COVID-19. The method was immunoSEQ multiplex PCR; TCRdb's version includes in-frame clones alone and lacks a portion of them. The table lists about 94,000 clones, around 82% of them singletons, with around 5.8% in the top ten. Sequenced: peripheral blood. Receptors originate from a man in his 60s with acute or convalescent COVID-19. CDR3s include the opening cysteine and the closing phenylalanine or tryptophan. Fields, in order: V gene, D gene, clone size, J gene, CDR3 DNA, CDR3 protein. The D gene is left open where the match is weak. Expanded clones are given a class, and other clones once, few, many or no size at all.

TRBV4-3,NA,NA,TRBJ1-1,TGCGCCAGCAGCCAAGATCAGCGGAGCAGGGGCACTGAAGCTTTCTTT,CASSQDQRSRGTEAFF
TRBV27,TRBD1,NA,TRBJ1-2,TGTGCCAGCAGTTCATCCGGGACAGGGACTAGCTACACCTTC,CASSSSGTGTSYTF
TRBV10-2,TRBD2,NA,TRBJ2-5,TGCGCCAGCAGTGAGATGAGCGGGGGAGAACAAGAGACCCAGTACTTC,CASSEMSGGEQETQYF
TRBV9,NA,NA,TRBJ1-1,TGTGCCAGCAGCGTGACTCCGGGGGACACTGAAGCTTTCTTT,CASSVTPGDTEAFF
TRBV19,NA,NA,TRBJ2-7,TGTGCCAGTAGTATAGGACTAGACTACTCCGAGCAGTACTTC,CASSIGLDYSEQYF
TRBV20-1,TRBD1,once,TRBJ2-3,TGCAGTGCTAATGAGGGGGCGGGTTCAGATACGCAGTATTTT,CSANEGAGSDTQYF
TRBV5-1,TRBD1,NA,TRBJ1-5,TGCGCCAGCAGCTTAGGACAGGACAATCAGCCCCAGCATTTT,CASSLGQDNQPQHF
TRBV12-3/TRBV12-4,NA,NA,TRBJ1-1,TGTGCCAGTAGGACAGCTAACCAAAGTGAAGCTTTCTTT,CASRTANQSEAFF
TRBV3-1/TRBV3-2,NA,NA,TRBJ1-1,TGTGCCAGCAGCCAACTCGGGAAGGACACTGAAGCTTTCTTT,CASSQLGKDTEAFF
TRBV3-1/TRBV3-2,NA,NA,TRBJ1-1,TGTGCCAGCAGCCAAGACCGAGCGAACACTGAAGCTTTCTTT,CASSQDRANTEAFF
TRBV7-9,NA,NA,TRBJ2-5,TGTGCCAGCAGCTTAAAGGACAGACAAGAGACCCAGTACTTC,CASSLKDRQETQYF
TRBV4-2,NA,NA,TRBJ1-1,TGTGCCAGCAGCCAACCCGGACCGGGGAGGACTGAAGCTTTCTTT,CASSQPGPGRTEAFF
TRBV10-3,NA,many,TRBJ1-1,TGTGCCATCAGACAGGGTACCGCTGAAGCTTTCTTT,CAIRQGTAEAFF
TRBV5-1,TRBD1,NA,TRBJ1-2,TGCGCCAGCAGCTTGGCTGGGACAGACTATGGCTACACCTTC,CASSLAGTDYGYTF
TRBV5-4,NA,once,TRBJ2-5,TGTGCCAGCAGCTTGAGGGGGTCCGGGGAGACCCAGTACTTC,CASSLRGSGETQYF
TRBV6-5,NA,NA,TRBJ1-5,TGTGCCAGCAGACCCGGAGGGTATAGCAATCAGCCCCAGCATTTT,CASRPGGYSNQPQHF
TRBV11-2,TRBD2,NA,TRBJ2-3,TGTGCCAGCAGCCCTATAGCGGGGGGGGGCACAGATACGCAGTATTTT,CASSPIAGGGTDTQYF
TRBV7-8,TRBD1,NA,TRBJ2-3,TGTGCCAGCAGCTTAGGGGGACAGGGAATGACGTATTTT,CASSLGGQGMTYF
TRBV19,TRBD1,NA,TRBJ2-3,TGTGCCAGTAGTATAACAGGGGCTAGCACAGATACGCAGTATTTT,CASSITGASTDTQYF
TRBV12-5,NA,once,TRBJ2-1,TGTGCTAGTGGTTTGATGGGCCCCGAGCAGTTCTTC,CASGLMGPEQFF
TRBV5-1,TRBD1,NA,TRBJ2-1,TGCGCCAGCAGCTTCCTGGGGACAGGGGTAGGCAATGAGCAGTTCTTC,CASSFLGTGVGNEQFF
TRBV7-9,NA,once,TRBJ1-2,TGTGCCAGCAGCTTAGTGGCGCCAGGGAACTATGGCTACACCTTC,CASSLVAPGNYGYTF